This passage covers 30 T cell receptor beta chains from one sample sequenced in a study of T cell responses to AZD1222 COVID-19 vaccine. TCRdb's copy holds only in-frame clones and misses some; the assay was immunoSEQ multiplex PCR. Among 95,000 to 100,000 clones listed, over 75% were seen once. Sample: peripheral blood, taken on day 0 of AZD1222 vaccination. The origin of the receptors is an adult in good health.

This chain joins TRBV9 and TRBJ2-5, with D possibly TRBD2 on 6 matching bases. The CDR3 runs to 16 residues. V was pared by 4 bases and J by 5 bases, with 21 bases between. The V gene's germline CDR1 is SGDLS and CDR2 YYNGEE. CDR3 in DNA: TGTGCCAGCAGCCCCTCGGGGAGGACCCGATGGGAGACCCAGTACTTC. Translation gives CASSPSGRTRWETQYF.

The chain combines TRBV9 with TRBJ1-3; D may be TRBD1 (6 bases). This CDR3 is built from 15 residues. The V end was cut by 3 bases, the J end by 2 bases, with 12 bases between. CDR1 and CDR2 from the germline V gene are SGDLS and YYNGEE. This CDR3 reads CASSATGSPGNTIYF. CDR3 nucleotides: TGTGCCAGCAGCGCAACAGGGTCCCCTGGAAACACCATATATTTT.

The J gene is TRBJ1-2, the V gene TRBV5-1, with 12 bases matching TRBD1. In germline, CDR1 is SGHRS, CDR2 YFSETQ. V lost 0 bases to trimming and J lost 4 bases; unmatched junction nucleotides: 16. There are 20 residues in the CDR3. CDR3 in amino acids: CASSLGGSGTGGTKGYGYTF. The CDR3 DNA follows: TGCGCCAGCAGCTTGGGTGGATCGGGGACAGGGGGCACAAAAGGCTATGGCTACACCTTC.

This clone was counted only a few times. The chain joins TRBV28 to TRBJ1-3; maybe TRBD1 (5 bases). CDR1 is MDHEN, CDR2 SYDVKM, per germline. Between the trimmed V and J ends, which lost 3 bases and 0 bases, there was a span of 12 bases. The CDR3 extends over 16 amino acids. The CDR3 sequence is CASSFLQGSSGNTIYF. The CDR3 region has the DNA TGTGCCAGCAGTTTCTTGCAGGGCTCCTCTGGAAACACCATATATTTT. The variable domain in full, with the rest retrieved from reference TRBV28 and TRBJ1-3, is DVKVTQSSRYLVKRTGEKVFLECVQDMDHENMFWYRQDPGLGLRLIYFSYDVKMKEKGDIPEGYSVSREKKERFSLILESASTNQTSMYLCASSFLQGSSGNTIYFGEGSWLTVV.

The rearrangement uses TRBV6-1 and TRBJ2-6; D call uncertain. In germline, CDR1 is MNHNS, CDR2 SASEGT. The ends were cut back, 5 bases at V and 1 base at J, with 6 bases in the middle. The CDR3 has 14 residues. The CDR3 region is CASSFASGANVLTF. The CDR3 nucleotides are TGTGCCAGCAGTTTTGCATCTGGGGCCAACGTCCTGACTTTC.

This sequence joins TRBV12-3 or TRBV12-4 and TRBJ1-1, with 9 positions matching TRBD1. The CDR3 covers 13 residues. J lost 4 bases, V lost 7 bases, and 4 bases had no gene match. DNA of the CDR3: TGTGCCAGCAACTTACAGGGGGCCACTGAAGCTTTCTTT. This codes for CASNLQGATEAFF.

Here the CDR3 reads CASSLRNAPVLSEGDYGYTF. The CDR3 region has the DNA TGCGCCAGCAGCTTACGTAACGCTCCGGTCTTATCGGAGGGGGACTATGGCTACACCTTC. The rearrangement links TRBV5-1 to TRBJ1-2; D is perhaps TRBD1 (6 bases). From germline, CDR1 is SGHRS and CDR2 YFSETQ. The CDR3 has 20 residues. V lost 2 bases, J lost 3 bases, and 29 bases lay in between.

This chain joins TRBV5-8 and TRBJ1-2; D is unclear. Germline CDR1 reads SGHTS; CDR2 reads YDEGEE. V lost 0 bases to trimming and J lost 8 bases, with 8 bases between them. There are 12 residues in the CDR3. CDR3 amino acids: CASSLGRRGYTF. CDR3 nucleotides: TGTGCCAGCAGCTTGGGGAGAAGGGGCTACACCTTC.

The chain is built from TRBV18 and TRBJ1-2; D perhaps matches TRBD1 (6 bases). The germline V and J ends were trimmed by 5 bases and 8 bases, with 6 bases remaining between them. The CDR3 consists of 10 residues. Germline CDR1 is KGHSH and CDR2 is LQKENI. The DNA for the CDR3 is TGTGCCAGCTCAGGGGGCGGCTACACCTTC. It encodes CASSGGGYTF.

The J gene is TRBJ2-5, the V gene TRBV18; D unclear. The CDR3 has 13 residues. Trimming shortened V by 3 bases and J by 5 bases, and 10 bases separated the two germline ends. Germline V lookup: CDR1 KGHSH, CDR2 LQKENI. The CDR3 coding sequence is TGTGCCAGCTCACCCACAACCCGGGAGACCCAGTACTTC. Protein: CASSPTTRETQYF. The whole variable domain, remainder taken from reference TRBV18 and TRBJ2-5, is NAGVMQNPRHLVRRRGQEARLRCSPMKGHSHVYWYRQLPEEGLKFMVYLQKENIIDESGMPKERFSAEFPKEGPSILRIQQVVRGDSAAYFCASSPTTRETQYFGPGTRLLVL.

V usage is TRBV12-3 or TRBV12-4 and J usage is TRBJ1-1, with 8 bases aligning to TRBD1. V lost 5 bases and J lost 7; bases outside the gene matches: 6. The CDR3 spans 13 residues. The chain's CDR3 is CASSRTGTVEAFF. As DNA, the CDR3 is TGTGCCAGCAGTCGGACAGGGACTGTTGAAGCTTTCTTT.

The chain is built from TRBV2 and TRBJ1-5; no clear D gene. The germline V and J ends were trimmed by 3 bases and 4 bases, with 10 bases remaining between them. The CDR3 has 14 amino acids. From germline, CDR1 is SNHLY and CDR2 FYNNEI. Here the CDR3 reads CASSDDPNNQPQHF. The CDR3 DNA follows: TGTGCCAGCAGTGATGACCCAAATAATCAGCCCCAGCATTTT.

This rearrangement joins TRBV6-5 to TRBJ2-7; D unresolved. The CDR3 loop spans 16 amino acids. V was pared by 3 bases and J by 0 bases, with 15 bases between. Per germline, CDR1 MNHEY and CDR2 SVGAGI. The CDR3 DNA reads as TGTGCCAGCAGTTATACCCTTGGTCGAAACTCCTACGAGCAGTACTTC. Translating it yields CASSYTLGRNSYEQYF.

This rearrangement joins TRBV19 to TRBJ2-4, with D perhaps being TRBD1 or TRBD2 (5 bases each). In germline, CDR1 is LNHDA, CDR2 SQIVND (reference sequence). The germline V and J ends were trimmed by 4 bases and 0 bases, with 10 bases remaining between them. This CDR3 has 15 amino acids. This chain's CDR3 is CASSTRDLAKNIQYF. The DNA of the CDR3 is TGTGCCAGTAGTACCAGGGACCTAGCCAAAAACATTCAGTACTTC.

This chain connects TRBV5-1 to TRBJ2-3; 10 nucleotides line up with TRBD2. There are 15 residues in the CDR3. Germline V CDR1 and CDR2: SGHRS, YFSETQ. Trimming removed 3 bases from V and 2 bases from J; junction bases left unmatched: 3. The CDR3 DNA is TGCGCCAGCAGCTGGCTAGCGGGGGACACAGATACGCAGTATTTT. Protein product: CASSWLAGDTDTQYF.

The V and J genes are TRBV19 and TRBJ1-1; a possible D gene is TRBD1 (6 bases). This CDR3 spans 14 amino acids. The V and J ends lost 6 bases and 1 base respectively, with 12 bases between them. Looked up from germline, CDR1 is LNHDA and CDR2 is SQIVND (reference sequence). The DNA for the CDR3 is TGTGCCAGTAGGGTGGGGGCCGCGAACACTGAAGCTTTCTTT. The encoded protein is CASRVGAANTEAFF.

The CDR3 region is CASSIQGQDGYTF. In nucleotides, the CDR3 is TGTGCCAGCAGCATACAGGGTCAGGATGGCTACACCTTC. The chain links TRBV5-4 to TRBJ1-2, with D possibly matching TRBD1 (6 bases). CDR1 is SGHNT and CDR2 is YYREEE in the germline V gene (reference sequence). V was trimmed by 4 bases and J by 6 bases, leaving 13 bases between them. This CDR3 has 13 amino acids. The full variable domain, its missing parts supplied by reference TRBV5-4 and TRBJ1-2, is ETGVTQSPTHLIKTRGQQVTLRCSSQSGHNTVSWYQQALGQGPQFIFQYYREEENGRGNFPPRFSGLQFPNYSSELNVNALELDDSALYLCASSIQGQDGYTFGSGTRLTVV.

The CDR3 nucleotides are TGTGCCAGCAGCCCCTGGGACGGGAGGAACACCGGGGAGCTGTTTTTT. Its protein is CASSPWDGRNTGELFF. The chain links TRBV7-9 to TRBJ2-2, with D maybe TRBD2 (6 bases). Trimming stripped 5 bases from V and 1 base from J, with 14 bases between. This CDR3 contains 16 residues. Germline V gene data show CDR1 as SEHNR and CDR2 as FQNEAQ (reference sequence).

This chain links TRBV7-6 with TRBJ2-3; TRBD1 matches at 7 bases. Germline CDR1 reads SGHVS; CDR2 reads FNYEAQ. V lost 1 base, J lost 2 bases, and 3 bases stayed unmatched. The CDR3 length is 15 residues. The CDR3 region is CASSLGGTVTDTQYF. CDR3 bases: TGTGCCAGCAGCTTAGGAGGGACAGTCACAGATACGCAGTATTTT.

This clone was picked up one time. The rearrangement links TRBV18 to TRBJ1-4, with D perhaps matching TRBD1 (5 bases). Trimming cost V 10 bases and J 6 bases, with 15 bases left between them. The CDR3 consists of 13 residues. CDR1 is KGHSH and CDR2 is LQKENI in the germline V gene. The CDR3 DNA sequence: TGTGCCACCGCGAGGGGCGTAGATGAAAAACTGTTTTTT. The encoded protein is CATARGVDEKLFF. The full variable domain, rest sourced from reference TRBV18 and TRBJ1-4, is NAGVMQNPRHLVRRRGQEARLRCSPMKGHSHVYWYRQLPEEGLKFMVYLQKENIIDESGMPKERFSAEFPKEGPSILRIQQVVRGDSAAYFCATARGVDEKLFFGSGTQLSVL.

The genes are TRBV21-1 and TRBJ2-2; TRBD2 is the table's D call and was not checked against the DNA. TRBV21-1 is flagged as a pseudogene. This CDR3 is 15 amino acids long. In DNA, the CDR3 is TGTGCCAGCAGCAATGAGGGAGGCTCCCCCGGGGAGCTGTTTTTT. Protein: CASSNEGGSPGELFF.

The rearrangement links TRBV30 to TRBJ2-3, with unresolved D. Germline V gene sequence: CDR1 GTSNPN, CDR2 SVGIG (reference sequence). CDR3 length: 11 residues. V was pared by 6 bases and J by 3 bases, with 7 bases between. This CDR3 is CACLRTDTQYF. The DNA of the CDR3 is TGTGCCTGCCTTCGAACAGATACGCAGTATTTT. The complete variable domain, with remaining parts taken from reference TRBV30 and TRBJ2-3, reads SQTIHQWPATLVQPVGSPLSLECTVEGTSNPNLYWYRQAAGRGLQLLFYSVGIGQISSEVPQNLSASRPQDRQFILSSKKLLLSDSGFYLCACLRTDTQYFGPGTRLTVL.

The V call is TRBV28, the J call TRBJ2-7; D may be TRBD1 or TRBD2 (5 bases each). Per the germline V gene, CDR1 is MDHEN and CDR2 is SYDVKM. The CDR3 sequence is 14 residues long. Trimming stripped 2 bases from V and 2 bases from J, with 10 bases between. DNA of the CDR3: TGTGCCAGCAGTTTAGGGGGATTCGCCTACGAGCAGTACTTC. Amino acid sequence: CASSLGGFAYEQYF.

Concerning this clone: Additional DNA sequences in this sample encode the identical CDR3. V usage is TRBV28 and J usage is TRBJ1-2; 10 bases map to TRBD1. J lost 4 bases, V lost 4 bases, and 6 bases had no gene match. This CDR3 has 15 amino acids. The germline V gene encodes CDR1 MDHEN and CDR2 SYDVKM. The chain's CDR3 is CASSSDRGRGYGYTF. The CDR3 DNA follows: TGTGCCAGCAGTTCCGACAGGGGGCGAGGCTATGGCTACACCTTC.

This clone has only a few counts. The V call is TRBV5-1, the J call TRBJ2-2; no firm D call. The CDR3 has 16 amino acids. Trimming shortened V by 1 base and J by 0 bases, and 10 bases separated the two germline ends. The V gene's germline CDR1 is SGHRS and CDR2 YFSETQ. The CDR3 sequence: CASSLMTATNTGELFF. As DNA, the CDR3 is TGCGCCAGCAGCTTGATGACCGCCACGAACACCGGGGAGCTGTTTTTT.

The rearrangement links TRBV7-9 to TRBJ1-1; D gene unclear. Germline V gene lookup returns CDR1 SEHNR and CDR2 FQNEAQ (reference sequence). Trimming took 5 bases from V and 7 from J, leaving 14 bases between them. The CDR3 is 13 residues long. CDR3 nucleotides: TGTGCCAGCAGCCGTCCCCCCCGGGGTGAAGCTTTCTTT. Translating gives CASSRPPRGEAFF.

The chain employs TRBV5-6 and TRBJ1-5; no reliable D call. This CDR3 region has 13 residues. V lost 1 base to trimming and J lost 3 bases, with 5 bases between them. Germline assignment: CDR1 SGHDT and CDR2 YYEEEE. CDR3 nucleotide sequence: TGTGCCAGCAGCTTGACAGTCAATCAGCCCCAGCATTTT. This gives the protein CASSLTVNQPQHF.

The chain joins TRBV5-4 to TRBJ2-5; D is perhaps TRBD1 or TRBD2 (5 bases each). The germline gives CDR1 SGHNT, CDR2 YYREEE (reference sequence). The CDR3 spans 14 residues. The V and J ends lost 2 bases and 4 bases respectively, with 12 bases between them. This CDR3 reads CASSFAGGGETQYF. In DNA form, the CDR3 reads TGTGCCAGCAGCTTCGCGGGTGGGGGAGAGACCCAGTACTTC.

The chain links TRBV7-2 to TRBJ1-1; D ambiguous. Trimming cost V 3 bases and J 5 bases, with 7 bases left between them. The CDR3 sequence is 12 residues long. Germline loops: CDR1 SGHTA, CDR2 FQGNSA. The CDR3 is CASSFTSTEAFF. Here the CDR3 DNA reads TGTGCCAGCAGCTTTACTTCGACTGAAGCTTTCTTT.

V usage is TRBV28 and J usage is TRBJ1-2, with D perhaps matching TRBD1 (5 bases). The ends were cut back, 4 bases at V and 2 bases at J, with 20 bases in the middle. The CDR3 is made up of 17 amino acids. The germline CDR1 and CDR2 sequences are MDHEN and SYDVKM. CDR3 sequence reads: CASSSPPGLTPNYGYTF. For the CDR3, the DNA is TGTGCCAGCAGTTCCCCACCGGGACTGACGCCCAACTATGGCTACACCTTC.